This TCR beta chain was obtained from a study of radiotherapy plus CTLA-4 blockade in lung cancer. Assay used: immunoSEQ multiplex PCR; TCRdb lists only in-frame clones, some missing. Of 52,000 or so clones in the sample, 65% to 85% were seen once. This CDR3 is 15 amino acids long. The V and J ends lost 5 bases and 4 bases respectively, with 18 bases between them. The V gene's germline CDR1 is SGHTA and CDR2 FQGNSA. This specimen consisted of peripheral blood, obtained from a patient treated with radiotherapy plus ipilimumab. The rearrangement links TRBV7-2 to TRBJ2-7; no definite D call. This TCR was sampled from a human donor with non-small cell lung cancer who had a partial response to radiotherapy plus ipilimumab. In DNA form, the CDR3 reads TGTGCCAGCAGCACGCAGACGGCGGTCTTGTACGAGCAGTACTTC. It encodes CASSTQTAVLYEQYF.